Shown below are 11 T cell receptor beta chains from a single sample sequenced in a study of T cell responses to AZD1222 COVID-19 vaccine. Repertoires were generated with immunoSEQ multiplex PCR, while TCRdb's copy carries only in-frame clones and drops some. The repertoire holds roughly 180,000 clones, with approximately 94% as singletons. The source was peripheral blood, collected on day 0 of AZD1222 vaccination. The receptors were sampled from an adult in good health.

This clone was seen a single time. The chain links TRBV5-1 to TRBJ2-3; D not certain. Per the germline V gene, CDR1 is SGHRS and CDR2 is YFSETQ. V lost 4 bases, J lost 5 bases, and 14 bases lay in between. This CDR3 has 14 amino acids. The CDR3 region is CASSPRSELDTQYF. CDR3 nucleotide sequence: TGCGCCAGCAGCCCCAGAAGCGAGTTAGATACGCAGTATTTT.

The chain uses TRBV15 and TRBJ1-3, with D maybe TRBD1 (6 bases). The germline V gene has CDR1 LNHNV and CDR2 YYDKDF (reference sequence). The CDR3 totals 15 residues. V was clipped by 6 bases and J by 0 bases, with 12 bases between them. This CDR3 reads CATRPGVLSGNTIYF. DNA of the CDR3: TGTGCCACCAGGCCAGGGGTTCTCTCTGGAAACACCATATATTTT.

CDR3 nucleotide sequence: TGTGCCATCGGGAGAGGCGAGACAGGGACCTACGAGCAGTACTTC. This codes for CAIGRGETGTYEQYF. The chain has TRBV10-3 and TRBJ2-7; 7 bases match TRBD1. CDR3 length: 15 amino acids. V shed 8 bases, J shed 2 bases, and the junction held 12 bases outside the gene matches. The germline V gene encodes CDR1 ENHRY and CDR2 SYGVKD.

The chain recombines TRBV27 with TRBJ1-1; D unclear. The V and J ends lost 2 bases and 4 bases respectively, with 8 bases between them. CDR1 and CDR2 (germline): MNHEY, SMNVEV (reference sequence). The CDR3 length is 13 residues. CDR3 coding DNA: TGTGCCAGCAGTTTAGACTGGGGCACTGAAGCTTTCTTT. Translating gives CASSLDWGTEAFF.

The chain uses TRBV5-1 and TRBJ2-1; 8 bases map to TRBD1. Trimming cost V 4 bases and J 6 bases; bases outside gene matches: 6. The germline CDR1 and CDR2 sequences are SGHRS and YFSETQ. CDR3 length: 14 residues. The CDR3 sequence is CASSTRQGFNEQFF. In nucleotides, the CDR3 is TGCGCCAGCAGCACCCGACAGGGGTTCAATGAGCAGTTCTTC.

This chain links TRBV28 with TRBJ2-7; D assignment may be TRBD1 or TRBD2 (5 bases each). Germline V gives CDR1 MDHEN, CDR2 SYDVKM. Trimming cost V 3 bases and J 3 bases, with 12 bases left between them. The CDR3 runs 14 residues. The CDR3 reads CASSFEGSLYEQYF. For the CDR3, the DNA is TGTGCCAGCAGTTTTGAGGGGTCTCTCTACGAGCAGTACTTC.

The V and J genes are TRBV6-5 and TRBJ2-7, with 10 nucleotides matching TRBD2. V lost 5 bases to trimming and J lost 7 bases; unmatched junction nucleotides: 11. Per the germline V gene, CDR1 is MNHEY and CDR2 is SVGAGI. This CDR3 is 15 amino acids long. DNA of the CDR3: TGTGCCAGCAGTAATAGCGGGAGGTTCGGTGGGGAGCAGTACTTC. Translation: CASSNSGRFGGEQYF.

The chain joins TRBV27 to TRBJ1-6; D gene ambiguous. V lost 5 bases and J lost 5, with 28 bases in between. Germline values: CDR1 MNHEY, CDR2 SMNVEV (reference sequence). The CDR3 sequence is 20 residues long. The CDR3 DNA sequence: TGTGCCAGCAGTCCCCCCCCCTTATTGGACGTAAAGAAGAATAATTCACCCCTCCACTTT. Protein product: CASSPPPLLDVKKNNSPLHF.

This chain connects TRBV5-6 to TRBJ2-7; D is ambiguous. V gave up 0 bases and J gave up 6 bases, with 10 bases separating them. The CDR3 extends over 13 amino acids. From germline, CDR1 is SGHDT and CDR2 YYEEEE. CDR3: CASSLAGYGEQYF. CDR3 coding DNA: TGTGCCAGCAGCTTGGCCGGGTACGGCGAGCAGTACTTC.

This chain joins TRBV7-9 and TRBJ2-6, with 7 bases that match TRBD1. The trim removed 4 bases at V and 0 bases at J, leaving 9 bases unmatched. Germline CDR1 SEHNR, CDR2 FQNEAQ (reference sequence). This CDR3 is 18 amino acids long. The CDR3 here is CASSWDSRQGSGANVLTF. The CDR3 DNA reads TGTGCCAGCAGCTGGGACAGCCGACAGGGCTCTGGGGCCAACGTCCTGACTTTC.

This chain links TRBV9 with TRBJ2-7; the D call may be TRBD1 or TRBD2 (5 bases each). Germline V gene lookup returns CDR1 SGDLS and CDR2 YYNGEE. The CDR3 is 15 residues long. Trimming left V 1 base short and J 7 bases short, with 18 bases between. The CDR3 protein is CASSVTGASTAEQYF. CDR3 nucleotide sequence: TGTGCCAGCAGCGTAACCGGGGCTTCAACGGCGGAGCAGTACTTC.